The next 20 T cell receptor beta chains were all read from a single sample in a study of graft-versus-host responses after intestinal transplantation. TCRdb keeps only in-frame clones here, not all; method: immunoSEQ multiplex PCR. Of over 20,000 clones listed, about half are singletons. The sequencing here drew on alloreactive CD4+ T cells from a mixed lymphocyte reaction culture, taken before intestinal transplant. The subset here: CFSE-low proliferating T cells sorted from approximately six-day pre-transplant mixed lymphocyte reaction (GvH or HvG direction). The receptor source for this set is a human patient who received an intestinal transplant.

V and J are TRBV9 and TRBJ2-1; TRBD2 might be the D (6 bases). CDR1 and CDR2 from the germline V gene are SGDLS and YYNGEE. Trimming pared 0 bases from V and 2 bases from J, leaving 9 bases between. The CDR3 consists of 15 residues. As DNA, the CDR3 is TGTGCCAGCAGCGTAGGGGGGGAACCCTACAATGAGCAGTTCTTC. Amino acid sequence: CASSVGGEPYNEQFF.

Turning to this clone: The junction differs from germline at one of its ends, possibly a read error. CDR3 sequence: CHPRDTSNEQFF. CDR3 DNA sequence: TGCCACCCCCGGGATACCTCCAATGAGCAGTTCTTC. This chain connects TRBV9 to TRBJ2-1, with D maybe TRBD2 (5 bases). Germline V lookup: CDR1 SGDLS, CDR2 YYNGEE. This CDR3 has 12 residues.

This chain links TRBV7-3 with TRBJ2-5; D possibly corresponds to TRBD1 (6 bases). Germline V gives CDR1 SGHTA, CDR2 FQGTGA. The germline V and J ends were trimmed by 5 bases and 5 bases, with 18 bases remaining between them. The CDR3 extends over 15 amino acids. CDR3 sequence (DNA): TGTGCCAGCAGCCTAAACGCACAGGGATTGGAGACCCAGTACTTC. This gives the protein CASSLNAQGLETQYF.

This clone was detected a few times. This chain connects TRBV21-1 to TRBJ1-2; the table's D call of TRBD1 was not tested on the DNA. TRBV21-1 is described as a pseudogene. This CDR3 is 14 amino acids long. The DNA of the CDR3 is TGTGCCAGCAGCACGCCCAGGGGAAGTGAAGGCTACACCTTC. Protein: CASSTPRGSEGYTF.

This clone occurred a few times. One junction end does not reproduce the germline sequence, and a read error may be involved. The rearrangement uses TRBV7-7 and TRBJ2-1; TRBD2 is a possible D gene (5 bases). The CDR3 runs to 13 residues. CDR1 and CDR2 (germline): SSHAT, FNYEAQ (reference sequence). The CDR3 loop reads CASSLAGENEQFF. Written as DNA, the CDR3 is TGTGCTAGCAGCTTAGCCGGGGAGAATGAGCAGTTCTTC.

The V call is TRBV11-2, the J call TRBJ2-6, with a possible D match to TRBD1 (6 bases). Trimming took 5 bases from V and 0 from J, leaving 8 bases between them. This CDR3 contains 15 residues. Germline V gene data show CDR1 as SGHAT and CDR2 as FQNNGV. The CDR3 sequence is CASSLQGSGANVLTF. The CDR3 DNA reads TGTGCCAGCAGCCTACAGGGCTCTGGGGCCAACGTCCTGACTTTC.

The table lists this clone with a few counts. The gene calls are TRBV6-6 and TRBJ2-7, with 10 bases fitting TRBD1. Germline V CDR1 and CDR2: MNHNY, SVGAGI (reference sequence). The CDR3 runs to 13 residues. V shed 11 bases and J 6 bases; nucleotides not matched to a gene: 10. The CDR3 sequence: CARGAGQGLEQYF. As DNA, the CDR3 is TGTGCCCGTGGGGCGGGACAGGGGCTCGAGCAGTACTTC.

Only a few counts were recorded for this clone. The chain recombines TRBV7-9 with TRBJ2-7; TRBD2 might be the D (6 bases). V lost 1 base to trimming and J lost 7 bases, with 14 bases between them. The CDR3 has 14 residues. The germline V gene has CDR1 SEHNR and CDR2 FQNEAQ (reference sequence). CDR3 loop: CASSLGPGVREQYF. The CDR3 DNA is TGTGCCAGCAGCTTAGGTCCGGGGGTGAGGGAGCAGTACTTC.

This clone was observed a handful of times. The chain is built from TRBV6-6 and TRBJ2-5; 11 nucleotides line up with TRBD2. The length of the CDR3 is 15 residues. V lost 4 bases to trimming and J lost 5 bases; unmatched junction nucleotides: 6. The V gene's germline CDR1 is MNHNY and CDR2 SVGAGI (reference sequence). The CDR3 bases are TGTGCCAGCAGTTCAACTAGCGGGGGTTGGGAGACCCAGTACTTC. Translation: CASSSTSGGWETQYF.

The rearrangement joins TRBV19 to TRBJ1-4, with D uncertain. The CDR3 is 14 residues long. Germline V CDR1 and CDR2: LNHDA, SQIVND (reference sequence). V was pared by 5 bases and J by 0 bases, with 7 bases between. The DNA for the CDR3 is TGTGCCAGTAGTCCTCTAACAACTAATGAAAAACTGTTTTTT. It codes for CASSPLTTNEKLFF.

This clone came up a few times. The chain combines TRBV19 with TRBJ2-1; maybe TRBD1 (5 bases). The V and J ends lost 6 bases and 8 bases respectively, with 23 bases between them. CDR3 length equals 16 residues. The germline V gene encodes CDR1 LNHDA and CDR2 SQIVND (reference sequence). This CDR3 is CASSTNYHWGADEQFF. CDR3 coding DNA: TGTGCCAGTAGCACCAACTACCACTGGGGCGCGGATGAGCAGTTCTTC.

The J gene is TRBJ1-1, the V gene TRBV10-2; no firm D call. The germline CDR1 and CDR2 sequences are WSHSY and SAAADI. This CDR3 comprises 13 residues. V was shortened by 7 bases and J by 3 bases, with 12 bases between the two germline ends. DNA of the CDR3: TGCGCCAGCATTCCCCCGGCGGACACTGAAGCTTTCTTT. The encoded protein is CASIPPADTEAFF.

This clone was counted only a few times. The chain links TRBV5-1 to TRBJ1-5; TRBD1 matches at 9 bases. From germline, CDR1 is SGHRS and CDR2 YFSETQ. Trimming at V came to 0 bases and at J to 2 bases, leaving 0 bases not matched to a gene. CDR3 length: 15 residues. This chain's CDR3 is CASSLGTGGNQPQHF. The CDR3 DNA reads as TGCGCCAGCAGCTTGGGGACAGGGGGCAATCAGCCCCAGCATTTT.

This clone was seen a handful of times. The chain combines TRBV18 with TRBJ2-7; maybe TRBD2 (5 bases). Germline V gene sequence: CDR1 KGHSH, CDR2 LQKENI. V shed 6 bases and J shed 2 bases, with 11 bases lying between them. The CDR3 contains 13 residues. The CDR3 region is CASSLDGTYEQYF. CDR3 DNA: TGTGCCAGCTCGCTCGACGGGACCTACGAGCAGTACTTC.

The chain couples TRBV6-5 to TRBJ1-2; 8 positions match TRBD1. Germline CDR1 reads MNHEY; CDR2 reads SVGAGI. V dropped 6 bases and J dropped 8; count of bases not matched to a gene: 8. The CDR3 is 13 amino acids. CDR3 bases: TGTGCCAGCAGACGGACAGGGCGATCAGGCTACACCTTC. Its translation is CASRRTGRSGYTF.

V and J are TRBV18 and TRBJ2-7, with a possible D match to TRBD2 (5 bases). V was shortened by 3 bases and J by 4 bases, with 13 bases between the two germline ends. This CDR3 region has 14 residues. Germline V gives CDR1 KGHSH, CDR2 LQKENI. The CDR3 reads CASSPGVGDYEQYF. Here the CDR3 DNA reads TGTGCCAGCTCACCGGGAGTCGGGGATTACGAGCAGTACTTC. Complete variable domain (other parts from reference TRBV18 and TRBJ2-7): NAGVMQNPRHLVRRRGQEARLRCSPMKGHSHVYWYRQLPEEGLKFMVYLQKENIIDESGMPKERFSAEFPKEGPSILRIQQVVRGDSAAYFCASSPGVGDYEQYFGPGTRLTVT.

The CDR3 bases are TGCGCCAGCGTCCCCCGGGGGGGACCCGCTCACGAGCAGTACTTC. Translating it yields CASVPRGGPAHEQYF. The rearrangement joins TRBV10-1 to TRBJ2-7, with TRBD2 matching over 8 bases. V gave up 8 bases and J gave up 5 bases; unmatched junction bases: 14. The CDR3 has 15 residues. Germline-derived CDR1 and CDR2 are WNHNN and SYGVQD (reference sequence).

A few counts support this clone. V is TRBV6-6 and J is TRBJ2-7; no firm D call. V lost 2 bases to trimming and J lost 0 bases, with 8 bases between them. Germline-derived CDR1 and CDR2 are MNHNY and SVGAGI (reference sequence). The CDR3 has 14 amino acids. The CDR3 loop is CASSYDSSSYEQYF. In nucleotides, the CDR3 is TGTGCCAGCAGTTACGACTCCTCCTCCTACGAGCAGTACTTC.

This clone was seen a handful of times. The rearrangement joins TRBV27 to TRBJ2-7, with 11 bases matching TRBD1. CDR3 length: 13 residues. The V segment lost 6 bases and the J segment 3 bases; nucleotides outside the gene matches: 1. Germline values: CDR1 MNHEY, CDR2 SMNVEV (reference sequence). As DNA, the CDR3 is TGTGCCAGCAGGGGACAGGGGGACTACGAGCAGTACTTC. Its protein is CASRGQGDYEQYF.

The chain joins TRBV10-2 to TRBJ1-2; D possibly corresponds to TRBD1 (5 bases). This CDR3 has 15 residues. The V end lost 6 bases, the J end lost 0 bases, and 14 bases lay between the germline ends. Germline-derived CDR1 and CDR2 are WSHSY and SAAADI. CDR3 bases: TGCGCCAGCAGGGACACCCCGGCGACTAACTATGGCTACACCTTC. Protein sequence: CASRDTPATNYGYTF.